This T cell receptor beta chain is drawn from a study of T-cell reconstitution after alpha-beta-depleted transplantation in children. This clonotype turned up a few times. TCRbeta library construction was performed incorporating unique molecular identifiers. TCRdb used MiXCR to reprocess the PCR reads, holding one entry per CDR3 protein. The top ten hold 25% to 30% of the sample, which has roughly 420,000 distinct CDR3 sequences, under 20% seen once. Sequenced material: PBMCs, mostly from graft donor cells, taken 360 days after TCRalphabeta/CD19-depleted stem cell transplant. The TCR was taken from a boy in the first two years of life who had a stem cell transplant for Wiskott-Aldrich syndrome, so the T cells may come from the graft donor.

The CDR3 protein is CASSAFKEGASYEQYF. The CDR3 nucleotides read TGTGCCAGCAGTGCTTTCAAGGAAGGGGCCTCCTACGAGCAGTACTTC. The V and J genes are TRBV25-1 and TRBJ2-7, with D perhaps TRBD1 (5 bases). Trimming stripped 4 bases from V and 0 bases from J, with 16 bases between. Germline V gene data show CDR1 as MGHDK and CDR2 as SYGVNS. The CDR3 consists of 16 residues.